The 23 T cell receptor beta chains given below trace back to one sample, sequenced in a study of a mutant IDH1 vaccine in newly diagnosed glioma. Here immunoSEQ multiplex PCR was the method, and the copy in TCRdb shows in-frame clones only, minus some. This table holds roughly 39,000 clones, 70% to 90% found once. The time point here: week 5, during vaccination. Vaccination used 300 ug of mutant IDH1 20-mer peptide per dose, with topical imiquimod. Antigen specificity for these receptors is unknown. The sequencing here drew on PBMCs, taken from a glioma patient whose treatment included an IDH1 peptide vaccine. Receptor source: a man in his forties with glioma.

The V and J genes are TRBV9 and TRBJ2-6; D uncertain. Germline CDR1 SGDLS, CDR2 YYNGEE. This CDR3 spans 13 amino acids. Trimming pared 3 bases from V and 11 bases from J, leaving 12 bases between. This CDR3 reads CASSANQEDVLTF. The CDR3 DNA reads as TGTGCCAGCAGCGCTAACCAAGAGGACGTCCTGACTTTC. Full variable domain (missing parts from reference TRBV9 and TRBJ2-6): DSGVTQTPKHLITATGQRVTLRCSPRSGDLSVYWYQQSLDQGLQFLIQYYNGEERAKGNILERFSAQQFPDLHSELNLSSLELGDSALYFCASSANQEDVLTFGAGSRLTVL.

This clone appeared a single time. This chain joins TRBV28 and TRBJ2-1; no firm D call. Between the trimmed V and J ends, which lost 4 bases and 2 bases, there was a span of 9 bases. Germline CDR1 reads MDHEN; CDR2 reads SYDVKM. The CDR3 spans 14 residues. CDR3 protein: CASSSPSTYNEQFF. In DNA, the CDR3 is TGTGCCAGCAGTTCCCCCAGTACCTACAATGAGCAGTTCTTC.

The chain's CDR3 is CASNSGRDISNYGYTF. CDR3 in DNA: TGTGCCAGCAACTCGGGACGGGACATATCTAACTATGGCTACACCTTC. The gene calls are TRBV2 and TRBJ1-2; maybe TRBD1 (6 bases). Germline V gene data show CDR1 as SNHLY and CDR2 as FYNNEI. The CDR3 has 16 amino acids. Trimming stripped 7 bases from V and 0 bases from J, with 18 bases between. The full variable domain, its missing parts supplied by reference TRBV2 and TRBJ1-2, is EPEVTQTPSHQVTQMGQEVILRCVPISNHLYFYWYRQILGQKVEFLVSFYNNEISEKSEIFDDQFSVERPDGSNFTLKIRSTKLEDSAMYFCASNSGRDISNYGYTFGSGTRLTVV.

The rearrangement uses TRBV5-1 and TRBJ2-5; TRBD1 might be the D (5 bases). V gave up 0 bases and J gave up 2 bases, with 14 bases separating them. Germline values: CDR1 SGHRS, CDR2 YFSETQ. There are 16 residues in the CDR3. CDR3 DNA sequence: TGCGCCAGCAGCTTGGGGGGATCGGACATTCAAGAGACCCAGTACTTC. This translates into CASSLGGSDIQETQYF.

V usage is TRBV18 and J usage is TRBJ1-2; D is undetermined. Germline CDR1 is KGHSH and CDR2 is LQKENI. The CDR3 length is 14 residues. Trimming removed 5 bases from V and 6 bases from J, with 16 bases in between. The CDR3 region is CASSASGPIDGYTF. In DNA, the CDR3 is TGTGCCAGCTCAGCTTCAGGCCCCATTGATGGCTACACCTTC.

This clone was recorded a few times. The V and J genes are TRBV4-1 and TRBJ2-7; 7 bases line up with TRBD2. Germline CDR1 MGHRA, CDR2 YSYEKL. The CDR3 runs to 16 residues. V lost 0 bases and J lost 3; bases outside the gene matches: 8. The CDR3 DNA follows: TGCGCCAGCAGCCAAGACTCGAGCGGGGATTACTACGAGCAGTACTTC. This translates into CASSQDSSGDYYEQYF.

This chain joins TRBV7-3 and TRBJ1-2; D gene unclear. The CDR3 runs 13 residues. Per germline, CDR1 SGHTA and CDR2 FQGTGA. The V end was cut by 1 base, the J end by 3 bases, with 6 bases between. CDR3 sequence reads: CASSLMGDYGYTF. The CDR3 bases are TGTGCCAGCAGCTTAATGGGCGACTATGGCTACACCTTC.

The DNA for the CDR3 is TGTGCCAGCAGTCACCAACAGGGGGAGTATGGCTACACCTTC. This translates into CASSHQQGEYGYTF. V is TRBV6-1 and J is TRBJ1-2; 8 positions match TRBD1. The length of the CDR3 is 14 residues. Germline assignment: CDR1 MNHNS and CDR2 SASEGT. Losses at the gene ends were 5 bases for V and 5 bases for J; bases not matched to a gene: 7.

This clone is deemed medium-sized. The chain carries TRBV6-5 and TRBJ1-2; 7 positions match TRBD1. The V and J ends lost 4 bases and 1 base, in that order; junction bases with no gene match: 6. Germline V gene data show CDR1 as MNHEY and CDR2 as SVGAGI. The CDR3 is made up of 15 amino acids. The CDR3 region is CASSFLRGSNYGYTF. For the CDR3, the DNA is TGTGCCAGCAGTTTCCTCAGGGGGAGTAACTATGGCTACACCTTC.

The chain employs TRBV9 and TRBJ2-3; TRBD2 matches at 7 bases. V was pared by 4 bases and J by 4 bases, with 9 bases of the junction left unmatched. Germline CDR1 SGDLS, CDR2 YYNGEE. CDR3 size: 15 residues. This CDR3 is CASSPRRELADTQYF. DNA of the CDR3: TGTGCCAGCAGCCCACGGCGGGAGTTGGCAGATACGCAGTATTTT.

The chain is built from TRBV6-5 and TRBJ2-7; 8 nucleotides match TRBD1. The CDR3 is made up of 16 amino acids. V lost 2 bases and J lost 3; bases outside the gene matches: 9. The V gene's germline CDR1 is MNHEY and CDR2 SVGAGI. CDR3 in amino acids: CASSYDPTGQGYEQYF. The CDR3 nucleotides read TGTGCCAGCAGTTACGACCCTACCGGACAGGGCTACGAGCAGTACTTC.

The J gene is TRBJ2-5, the V gene TRBV6-6; TRBD2 matches 7 bases. Germline assignment: CDR1 MNHNY and CDR2 SVGAGI (reference sequence). V lost 6 bases and J lost 2; bases outside the gene matches: 3. This CDR3 is built from 13 residues. This CDR3 is CASSSSGQETQYF. CDR3 sequence (DNA): TGTGCCAGCAGCTCTAGCGGTCAAGAGACCCAGTACTTC.

The V gene is TRBV6-4, the J gene TRBJ2-4; 9 nucleotides line up with TRBD2. V lost 3 bases and J lost 0; bases outside the gene matches: 9. CDR3 size: 18 residues. Germline CDR1 reads MRHNA; CDR2 reads SNTAGT. The CDR3: CASSDGASGKLAKNIQYF. The CDR3 DNA reads TGTGCCAGCAGTGATGGGGCTAGCGGGAAACTAGCCAAAAACATTCAGTACTTC.

This rearrangement joins TRBV6-1 to TRBJ2-2; maybe TRBD2 (5 bases). The length of the CDR3 is 13 residues. The V end lost 6 bases, the J end lost 4 bases, and 9 bases lay between the germline ends. Germline assignment: CDR1 MNHNS and CDR2 SASEGT. CDR3 sequence reads: CASSRLSTGELFF. The CDR3 DNA sequence: TGTGCCAGCAGCCGACTATCCACCGGGGAGCTGTTTTTT.

In DNA, the CDR3 is TGTGCCAGCAGCCCCACGGGACTCACAGATACGCAGTATTTT. Amino acids: CASSPTGLTDTQYF. The V call is TRBV7-8, the J call TRBJ2-3; possibly TRBD2 for D (6 bases). Per the germline V gene, CDR1 is SGHVS and CDR2 is FQNEAQ. V lost 5 bases and J 2 bases, leaving 11 bases between the germline ends. The CDR3 runs to 14 residues. The full variable domain, with the rest looked up from reference TRBV7-8 and TRBJ2-3, is GAGVSQSPRYKVAKRGQDVALRCDPISGHVSLFWYQQALGQGPEFLTYFQNEAQLDKSGLPSDRFFAERPEGSVSTLKIQRTQQEDSAVYLCASSPTGLTDTQYFGPGTRLTVL.

The genes are TRBV5-5 and TRBJ2-5; 8 bases fit TRBD1. Germline CDR1 is SGHKS and CDR2 is YYEKEE (reference sequence). V shed 5 bases, J shed 4 bases, and the junction held 4 bases outside the gene matches. This CDR3 is 13 amino acids long. The CDR3 here is CASSKQGGETQYF. For the CDR3, the DNA is TGTGCCAGCAGTAAACAGGGGGGAGAGACCCAGTACTTC. Complete variable domain (other parts from reference TRBV5-5 and TRBJ2-5): DAGVTQSPTHLIKTRGQQVTLRCSPISGHKSVSWYQQVLGQGPQFIFQYYEKEERGRGNFPDRFSARQFPNYSSELNVNALLLGDSALYLCASSKQGGETQYFGPGTRLLVL.

J is TRBJ1-4 and V is TRBV6-6, with a possible D match to TRBD1 (5 bases). The CDR3 has 12 residues. Trimming shortened V by 8 bases and J by 7 bases, and 11 bases separated the two germline ends. CDR1 MNHNY and CDR2 SVGAGI come from the germline V gene (reference sequence). CDR3: CASGTKAEKLFF. The CDR3 nucleotides read TGTGCCAGCGGGACTAAGGCTGAAAAACTGTTTTTT.

This clone was seen only once. The chain couples TRBV28 to TRBJ1-1; D unclear. The CDR3 consists of 13 residues. Trimming removed 2 bases from V and 1 base from J, with 5 bases in between. Germline CDR1 MDHEN, CDR2 SYDVKM. The CDR3 nucleotides are TGTGCCAGCAGTTTAGGAGGGAACACTGAAGCTTTCTTT. Amino acids: CASSLGGNTEAFF.

This chain connects TRBV5-8 to TRBJ2-3; the D gene is possibly TRBD2 (6 bases). The length of the CDR3 is 16 residues. CDR1 and CDR2 (germline): SGHTS, YDEGEE. Trimming cost V 9 bases and J 0 bases, with 20 bases left between them. As DNA, the CDR3 is TGTGCCACGGGGGACCTTGGGGCGGGAAGCACAGATACGCAGTATTTT. Translation gives CATGDLGAGSTDTQYF.

The rearrangement joins TRBV15 to TRBJ2-5; 11 bases align to TRBD1. CDR3 length: 16 amino acids. The germline V gene encodes CDR1 LNHNV and CDR2 YYDKDF (reference sequence). V lost 2 bases to trimming and J lost 7 bases; unmatched junction nucleotides: 9. The CDR3 nucleotides read TGTGCCACCAGCAGACCTATCGGACAGGGGGCTGGGACCCAGTACTTC. This gives the protein CATSRPIGQGAGTQYF.

The chain carries TRBV7-9 and TRBJ1-1; the D is unclear. This CDR3 is built from 14 residues. Germline V gives CDR1 SEHNR, CDR2 FQNEAQ (reference sequence). V shed 6 bases and J shed 5 bases, with 16 bases lying between them. CDR3 in DNA: TGTGCCAGCAGGAAAGACTTGGAGAGGACTGAAGCTTTCTTT. Encoded protein: CASRKDLERTEAFF. The variable domain in full, with the rest retrieved from reference TRBV7-9 and TRBJ1-1, is DTGVSQNPRHKITKRGQNVTFRCDPISEHNRLYWYRQTLGQGPEFLTYFQNEAQLEKSRLLSDRFSAERPKGSFSTLEIQRTEQGDSAMYLCASRKDLERTEAFFGQGTRLTVV.

The chain carries TRBV5-6 and TRBJ2-3, with a possible D match to TRBD1 (6 bases). Germline V CDR1 and CDR2: SGHDT, YYEEEE. CDR3 length equals 15 residues. V lost 2 bases, J lost 4 bases, and 14 bases lay in between. CDR3 region: CASSLGQFRSDTQYF. DNA for the CDR3: TGTGCCAGCAGCTTAGGACAGTTTCGTTCAGATACGCAGTATTTT.

This clone came up a few times. The chain uses TRBV6-5 and TRBJ2-5; TRBD2 might be the D (6 bases). V was pared by 6 bases and J by 5 bases, with 16 bases between. Germline CDR1 and CDR2: MNHEY and SVGAGI. The CDR3 covers 14 residues. This CDR3 reads CASRPPVGGETQYF. The DNA for the CDR3 is TGTGCCAGCAGACCTCCAGTCGGAGGGGAGACCCAGTACTTC.